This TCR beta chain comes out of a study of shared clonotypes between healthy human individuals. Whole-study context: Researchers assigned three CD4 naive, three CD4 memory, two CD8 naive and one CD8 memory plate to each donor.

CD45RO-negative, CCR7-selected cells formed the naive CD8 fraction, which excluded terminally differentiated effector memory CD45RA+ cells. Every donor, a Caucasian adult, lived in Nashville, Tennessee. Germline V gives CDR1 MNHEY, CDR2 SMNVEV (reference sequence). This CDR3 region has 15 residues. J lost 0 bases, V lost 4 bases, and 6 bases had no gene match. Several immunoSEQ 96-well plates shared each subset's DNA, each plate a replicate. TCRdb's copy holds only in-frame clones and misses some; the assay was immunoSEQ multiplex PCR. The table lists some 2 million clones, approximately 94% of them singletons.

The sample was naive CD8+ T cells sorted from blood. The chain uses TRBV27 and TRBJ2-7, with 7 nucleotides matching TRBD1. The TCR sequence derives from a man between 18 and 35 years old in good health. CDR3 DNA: TGTGCCAGCAGTTCTCGACAGGGCCGCTCCTACGAGCAGTACTTC. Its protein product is CASSSRQGRSYEQYF.